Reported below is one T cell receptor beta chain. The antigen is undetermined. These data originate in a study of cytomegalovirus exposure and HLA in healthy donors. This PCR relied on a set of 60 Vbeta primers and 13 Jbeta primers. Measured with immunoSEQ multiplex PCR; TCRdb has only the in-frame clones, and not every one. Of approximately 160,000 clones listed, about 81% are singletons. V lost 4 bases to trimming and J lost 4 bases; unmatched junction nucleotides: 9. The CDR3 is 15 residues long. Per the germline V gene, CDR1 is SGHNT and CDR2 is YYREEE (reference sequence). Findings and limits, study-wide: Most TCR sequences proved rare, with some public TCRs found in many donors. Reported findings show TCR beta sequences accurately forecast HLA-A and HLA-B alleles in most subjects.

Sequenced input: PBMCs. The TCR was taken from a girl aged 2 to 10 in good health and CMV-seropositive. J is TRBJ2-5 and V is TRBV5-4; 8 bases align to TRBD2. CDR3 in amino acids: CASSPLTSGSETQYF. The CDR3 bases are TGTGCCAGCAGCCCCCTCACTAGCGGATCAGAGACCCAGTACTTC.